The rows below give T cell receptor beta chains drawn from one sample of a study of T cell repertoires in aging, cancer and after chemotherapy. One entry per CDR3 protein, called by TCRdb with MiXCR from the multiplex PCR reads. The sample has 3,000 to 4,000 distinct CDR3 sequences, 29% seen once; the top ten hold roughly a fifth. Material for sequencing was blood. Receptors were obtained from a human donor with a solid tumor. Each CDR3 is given without its conserved first and last residue. Fields, in order: J gene, V gene, CDR3 protein.

>TRBJ1-2|TRBV19
ASRSLQDFYGYT
>TRBJ2-3|TRBV20-1
SARDGGRTDTQY
>TRBJ2-2|TRBV6-5
ASSPTSGRAPNTGELF
>TRBJ2-3|TRBV10-3
AISNRDTQY
>TRBJ2-2|TRBV4-1
ASSRGPGTGGSGELF
>TRBJ2-3|TRBV19
ASSVRDRGTDTQY
>TRBJ2-3|TRBV6-5
ASSYSAVPSTDTQY
>TRBJ2-5|TRBV6-9
ASSASGREETQY
>TRBJ2-3|TRBV5-1
ASSLSAGGSLDTQY
>TRBJ2-5|TRBV18
ASSPGQGRWVETQY
>TRBJ2-6|TRBV6-1
ASRPGTSGANVLT
>TRBJ1-1|TRBV6-1
ASRGSAGVNTEAF
>TRBJ2-3|TRBV12-3/TRBV12-4
ASSFGGLNTQY
>TRBJ2-3|TRBV27
ASGLQNRDTQY
>TRBJ2-5|TRBV7-9
ASSFTGGAEETQY
>TRBJ2-1|TRBV6-4
ASSVGLAGGHEQF
>TRBJ1-5|TRBV30
AWSVLRGNQPQH
>TRBJ2-7|TRBV27
ASSFGQGTSYEQY
>TRBJ2-1|TRBV18
ASSPATVEEQF
>TRBJ2-7|TRBV29-1
SVATGNYEQY
>TRBJ1-5|TRBV5-5
ASSLDVGQPQH
>TRBJ1-5|TRBV27
ASSLGQGAQPQH
>TRBJ1-3|TRBV6-6
AVTNRDSSGNTIY
>TRBJ2-1|TRBV10-3
AIRVSGGHNEQF
>TRBJ2-5|TRBV7-9
ASTLGAGGDQETQY
>TRBJ2-1|TRBV6-4
ASSDSAGGDYNEQF
>TRBJ2-1|TRBV5-1
ASSHGLAGGPSEQF
>TRBJ1-5|TRBV29-1
SYRGNGDQPQH
>TRBJ1-1|TRBV29-1
SVEVGGTEAF
>TRBJ1-3|TRBV6-6
ASSSPGISGNTIY
>TRBJ1-5|TRBV27
ASSTQVNQPQH
>TRBJ1-2|TRBV10-3
AISEARQTGNGYT
>TRBJ1-5|TRBV6-1
ASSGTGNQPQH
>TRBJ2-2|TRBV12-3/TRBV12-4
ASSLWDSVTGELF
>TRBJ2-1|TRBV7-9
ASRSTGAVNEQF
>TRBJ1-5|TRBV5-6
ASSLRQGAQPQH
>TRBJ1-1|TRBV6-1
ASSEAPTENTEAF
>TRBJ1-3|TRBV15
ATSSNSGSGNTIY
>TRBJ2-3|TRBV7-3
ASSRDSSEDTQY
>TRBJ2-1|TRBV7-9
ASSPGQVNEQF
>TRBJ1-6|TRBV20-1
SARVRTGVSPLH
>TRBJ2-5|TRBV5-6
ASSLRAGQETQY
>TRBJ1-1|TRBV27
ASSSGVSGNTEAF
>TRBJ2-1|TRBV7-9
ASSPIINSYNEQF
>TRBJ2-2|TRBV19
ASSISLAVLNTGELF
>TRBJ2-3|TRBV18
ASSPGSGDTQY
>TRBJ2-3|TRBV5-1
ASSGRGDSTDTQY
>TRBJ2-2|TRBV27
ASSFIRTSPTGELF
>TRBJ1-2|TRBV14
ASSQDLNYGYT
>TRBJ1-2|TRBV12-3/TRBV12-4
ASSFGVDGYT
>TRBJ2-3|TRBV27
ATRTVWGPSDTQY
>TRBJ2-3|TRBV15
ATSIGSTDTQY
>TRBJ2-5|TRBV20-1
SAPIQPTQETQY
>TRBJ2-2|TRBV6-5
DSSQGQAWTGELF
>TRBJ2-3|TRBV12-3/TRBV12-4
ASSLARGQGDTQY